The clone carrying this T cell receptor beta chain occurred once. These data belong to a study of blood T cell repertoires in COVID-19. Whole-study context: The study drew acute and convalescent COVID-19 samples from the United States, Italy and Spain. Sources were T cells, B-cell-depleted T cells, or PBMCs; the material itself was cDNA or gDNA.

This CDR3 is built from 15 residues. Germline V lookup: CDR1 SNHLY, CDR2 FYNNEI. The V gene lost 4 bases and the J gene lost 3 bases, with 13 bases spanning the gap. Repertoires were generated with immunoSEQ multiplex PCR, while TCRdb's copy carries only in-frame clones and drops some. The table lists around 380,000 clones, about 90% of them singletons. Everyone who took part was roughly 18 to 89 years old, and they came from 24 US areas. Cohort 3 recovery required two negative PCRs, clearance, or symptom resolution. The chain has TRBV2 and TRBJ1-3; no reliable D call. The TCR originated in a man aged 25-45 years who had recovered from COVID-19. Input material: PBMCs or T cells enriched from blood (not recorded which). CDR3 DNA sequence: TGTGCCAGCAGTGGGCTTAAGAGCGATGGAAACACCATATATTTT. Amino acid sequence: CASSGLKSDGNTIYF.